This TCR beta chain was retrieved from a study of cytomegalovirus exposure and HLA in healthy donors. 15 amino acids form the CDR3, both terminal residues included. 13 Jbeta primers and 60 Vbeta primers were used for the PCR. Libraries were prepared by immunoSEQ multiplex PCR; TCRdb keeps only in-frame clonotypes and omits some of them. The sample has over 150,000 clones; approximately 62% are singletons. Points on this clone: Its antigen is undetermined. The DNA is omitted, as the CDR3 cannot be located on it reliably, and the CDR3 follows TCRdb's listing.

Overall study findings and caveats: A further, later analysis showed that HLA-associated TCR beta chains (compared with equally common others) were more clonally expanded. According to the study, 180 or so TCR beta chains were cytomegalovirus-associated.

This chain links TRBV12-1 with TRBJ2-5; TRBD2 is the table's D call and was not checked against the DNA. TRBV12-1 is listed as a pseudogene. This TCR was sampled from a man over 45 in good health and CMV-seronegative. Sequenced: PBMCs. The CDR3 region is CASSVAGGAGETQYF.